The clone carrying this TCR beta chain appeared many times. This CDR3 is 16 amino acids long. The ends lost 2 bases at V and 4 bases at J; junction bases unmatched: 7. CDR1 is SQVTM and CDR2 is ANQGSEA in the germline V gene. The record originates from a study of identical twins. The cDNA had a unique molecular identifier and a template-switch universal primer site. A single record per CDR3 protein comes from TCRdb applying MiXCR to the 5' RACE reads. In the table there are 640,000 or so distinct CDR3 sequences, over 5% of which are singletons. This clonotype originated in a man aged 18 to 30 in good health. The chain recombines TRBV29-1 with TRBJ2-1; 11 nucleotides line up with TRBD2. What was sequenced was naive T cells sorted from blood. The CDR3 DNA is TGCAGCGTTGAAATTTTGACTAGCGGGATTTACAATGAGCAGTTCTTC. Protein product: CSVEILTSGIYNEQFF.